This T cell receptor beta chain was retrieved from a study of cytomegalovirus exposure and HLA in healthy donors. The study, taken as a whole, reports: First-cohort TCR clusters tended to co-occur in the roughly 120 validation repertoires, a later analysis found. A list of 150 to 200 TCR beta chains associated with cytomegalovirus was given.

Profiled with immunoSEQ multiplex PCR; TCRdb holds only in-frame clones, not every one. Among roughly 80,000 clones listed, approximately 90% were seen once. While the first cohort had fewer than 850 subjects, the donors belonged to the separate validation cohort of more than 95 subjects. V shed 6 bases and J 4 bases; nucleotides not matched to a gene: 5. Germline V CDR1 and CDR2: ENHRY, SYGVKD. There are 15 residues in the CDR3. As to this clone: Its antigen is still unknown.

The sample taken for sequencing was PBMCs. The chain employs TRBV10-3 and TRBJ2-5; 13 bases align to TRBD2. The sequence was obtained from a young man in good health and CMV-seronegative. The CDR3 reads CAIRGLAGDSETQYF. CDR3 DNA: TGTGCCATCAGAGGACTAGCGGGGGATTCAGAGACCCAGTACTTC.